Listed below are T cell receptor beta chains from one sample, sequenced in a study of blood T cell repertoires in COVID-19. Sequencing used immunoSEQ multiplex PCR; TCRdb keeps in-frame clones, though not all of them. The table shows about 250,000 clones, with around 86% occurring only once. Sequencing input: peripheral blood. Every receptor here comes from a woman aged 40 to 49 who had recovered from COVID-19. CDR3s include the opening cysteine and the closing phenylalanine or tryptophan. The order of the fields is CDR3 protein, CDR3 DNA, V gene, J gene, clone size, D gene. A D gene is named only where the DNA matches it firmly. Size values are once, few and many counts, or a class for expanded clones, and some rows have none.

CDR3: CASSQRETSGTVSSYNEQFF; DNA: TGCGCCAGCAGCCAAAGGGAGACTAGCGGGACTGTGAGCTCCTACAATGAGCAGTTCTTC; V: TRBV4-1; J: TRBJ2-1; size: NA; D: TRBD2
CDR3: CASSYGTGKYGYTF; DNA: TGTGCCAGCAGTTACGGGACAGGGAAATACGGCTACACCTTC; V: TRBV28; J: TRBJ1-2; size: NA; D: TRBD1
CDR3: CASSLALDNNYGYTF; DNA: TGTGCCAGCAGCTTAGCGTTGGACAATAACTATGGCTACACCTTC; V: TRBV7-9; J: TRBJ1-2; size: NA; D: NA
CDR3: CSVKRNPGQVNEKLFF; DNA: TGCAGCGTTAAAAGAAATCCGGGACAAGTTAATGAAAAACTGTTTTTT; V: TRBV29-1; J: TRBJ1-4; size: NA; D: NA
CDR3: CASSLEDRGPDTQYF; DNA: TGTGCCAGCAGCTTAGAGGACAGGGGTCCAGATACGCAGTATTTT; V: TRBV7-9; J: TRBJ2-3; size: NA; D: TRBD1
CDR3: CATSDLPAGGPRETQYF; DNA: TGTGCCACCAGTGATTTGCCGGCGGGAGGGCCACGGGAGACCCAGTACTTC; V: TRBV24-1; J: TRBJ2-5; size: NA; D: TRBD2
CDR3: CASSFLGTSGNTYEQYF; DNA: TGTGCCAGCAGCTTCCTAGGGACTAGTGGGAATACCTACGAGCAGTACTTC; V: TRBV7-8; J: TRBJ2-7; size: NA; D: TRBD2
CDR3: CASSSQGQGLGEQYF; DNA: TGTGCCAGCAGTTCGCAGGGACAGGGACTCGGGGAGCAGTACTTC; V: TRBV28; J: TRBJ2-7; size: NA; D: TRBD1
CDR3: CATVSSVDDEQFF; DNA: TGTGCCACCGTTTCTAGCGTAGACGATGAGCAGTTCTTC; V: TRBV24-1; J: TRBJ2-1; size: NA; D: NA
CDR3: CASSQTTIRDRRLDYGYTF; DNA: TGCGCCAGCAGTCAAACTACAATCCGGGACAGACGTTTGGATTACGGCTACACCTTC; V: TRBV23-1; J: TRBJ1-2; size: NA; D: TRBD1
CDR3: CASSLWQGGYGYTF; DNA: TGTGCCAGCAGTTTGTGGCAGGGTGGTTATGGCTACACCTTC; V: TRBV28; J: TRBJ1-2; size: NA; D: NA
CDR3: CASSPPGPSYEQYF; DNA: TGTGCCAGCTCACCACCGGGCCCCTCCTACGAGCAGTACTTC; V: TRBV18; J: TRBJ2-7; size: NA; D: NA
CDR3: CASSLGEGEAFF; DNA: TGTGCCAGTAGTTTGGGTGAGGGTGAAGCTTTCTTT; V: TRBV19; J: TRBJ1-1; size: NA; D: NA
CDR3: CASSPPGAGRGYTF; DNA: TGTGCCAGTAGCCCCCCGGGAGCCGGTCGAGGCTACACCTTC; V: TRBV19; J: TRBJ1-2; size: NA; D: NA
CDR3: CASSLVREGGEQFF; DNA: TGTGCCAGCAGCTTAGTGCGGGAGGGGGGTGAGCAGTTCTTC; V: TRBV7-2; J: TRBJ2-1; size: once; D: TRBD2
CDR3: CASSDPRGCNQPQHF; DNA: TGTGCCAGCAGTGACCCCCGTGGCTGCAATCAGCCCCAGCATTTT; V: TRBV6-4; J: TRBJ1-5; size: NA; D: NA
CDR3: CSASVAGDYNEQFF; DNA: TGCAGTGCTAGTGTCGCGGGAGACTACAATGAGCAGTTCTTC; V: TRBV20-1; J: TRBJ2-1; size: NA; D: TRBD2
CDR3: CASSFRYTANTGELFF; DNA: TGTGCCAGCAGTTTCAGGTACACTGCGAACACCGGGGAGCTGTTTTTT; V: TRBV28; J: TRBJ2-2; size: NA; D: NA
CDR3: CAWSVTGRRDTQYF; DNA: TGTGCCTGGAGTGTGACGGGAAGGAGAGATACGCAGTATTTT; V: TRBV30; J: TRBJ2-3; size: NA; D: NA
CDR3: CASSQTGFTDTQYF; DNA: TGTGCCAGCAGCCAGACGGGATTCACAGATACGCAGTATTTT; V: TRBV3-1/TRBV3-2; J: TRBJ2-3; size: NA; D: NA
CDR3: CASSPRTSAGVQFF; DNA: TGTGCCAGCAGTCCGCGGACTAGCGCTGGGGTGCAGTTCTTC; V: TRBV7-2; J: TRBJ2-1; size: NA; D: TRBD2
CDR3: CATSDPTGNYGYTF; DNA: TGTGCCACCAGTGACCCCACAGGGAACTATGGCTACACCTTC; V: TRBV24-1; J: TRBJ1-2; size: NA; D: NA
CDR3: CSATWGAEAFF; DNA: TGCAGTGCTACTTGGGGGGCTGAAGCTTTCTTT; V: TRBV20-1; J: TRBJ1-1; size: NA; D: NA
CDR3: CASSLDGRSYNEQFF; DNA: TGTGCCAGCAGCTTGGACGGGAGGTCCTACAATGAGCAGTTCTTC; V: TRBV5-8; J: TRBJ2-1; size: once; D: TRBD2
CDR3: CASQSGGPYNEQFF; DNA: TGTGCCAGCCAGAGCGGGGGGCCCTACAATGAGCAGTTCTTC; V: TRBV27; J: TRBJ2-1; size: NA; D: TRBD2
CDR3: CASSEASGLTDTQYF; DNA: TGTGCCAGCAGTGAGGCTAGCGGGCTCACAGATACGCAGTATTTT; V: TRBV2; J: TRBJ2-3; size: NA; D: TRBD2
CDR3: CASSQGHPGANVLTF; DNA: TGTGCCAGCAGCCAGGGGCACCCTGGGGCCAACGTCCTGACTTTC; V: TRBV3-1/TRBV3-2; J: TRBJ2-6; size: NA; D: NA
CDR3: CASSLLVGTGELFF; DNA: TGTGCCAGCAGTTTATTGGTCGGCACCGGGGAGCTGTTTTTT; V: TRBV27; J: TRBJ2-2; size: NA; D: NA
CDR3: CASSFGQTYYEQYF; DNA: TGTGCCAGCAGCTTCGGACAGACCTACTACGAGCAGTACTTC; V: TRBV7-9; J: TRBJ2-7; size: NA; D: NA
CDR3: CASSPGTGSSYEQYF; DNA: TGTGCCAGCAGTCCAGGGACAGGGAGTTCCTACGAGCAGTACTTC; V: TRBV28; J: TRBJ2-7; size: NA; D: TRBD1
CDR3: CASSLGLAGGDDEQFF; DNA: TGTGCCAGCAGTTTAGGACTAGCGGGAGGAGACGATGAGCAGTTCTTC; V: TRBV7-9; J: TRBJ2-1; size: NA; D: TRBD2
CDR3: CASTLLQTGTNYGYTF; DNA: TGTGCCAGCACCCTCCTCCAGACAGGGACTAACTATGGCTACACCTTC; V: TRBV13; J: TRBJ1-2; size: NA; D: TRBD1
CDR3: CASSLAGRQIVQNGYTF; DNA: TGTGCCAGCAGCTTGGCCGGCAGGCAGATTGTACAAAATGGCTACACCTTC; V: TRBV5-4; J: TRBJ1-2; size: NA; D: NA
CDR3: CAWTRGTEAFF; DNA: TGTGCCTGGACCCGAGGGACTGAAGCTTTCTTT; V: TRBV30; J: TRBJ1-1; size: NA; D: NA
CDR3: CATSRDRWTNRLRANTGELFF; DNA: TGTGCCACCAGCAGAGATCGATGGACAAATCGACTTAGGGCGAACACCGGGGAGCTGTTTTTT; V: TRBV15; J: TRBJ2-2; size: NA; D: NA
CDR3: CASRRRGTGEGKETQYF; DNA: TGTGCAAGTCGTCGAAGGGGGACAGGGGAAGGAAAAGAGACCCAGTACTTC; V: TRBV12-2; J: TRBJ2-5; size: NA; D: NA
CDR3: CASSYSRGRQSYEQYF; DNA: TGTGCCAGCAGTTACTCGCGGGGACGGCAATCCTACGAGCAGTACTTC; V: TRBV6-6; J: TRBJ2-7; size: NA; D: NA
CDR3: CASSSHPGQGAGEQYF; DNA: TGTGCCAGCAGTTCCCACCCGGGACAGGGGGCGGGAGAGCAGTACTTC; V: TRBV27; J: TRBJ2-7; size: once; D: TRBD1
CDR3: CASRDRLVNEQYF; DNA: TGTGCCAGCAGGGACAGACTGGTCAACGAGCAGTACTTC; V: TRBV6-5; J: TRBJ2-7; size: NA; D: NA
CDR3: CAVQGGYEQYF; DNA: TGTGCCGTACAGGGGGGCTACGAGCAGTACTTC; V: TRBV6-6; J: TRBJ2-7; size: NA; D: TRBD1
CDR3: CASSKREGRKEQYF; DNA: TGCGCCAGCAGTAAGAGGGAGGGCCGAAAAGAGCAGTACTTC; V: TRBV10-1; J: TRBJ2-7; size: NA; D: TRBD2
CDR3: CASGTVGDYGYTF; DNA: TGTGCCAGCGGGACTGTAGGGGACTATGGCTACACCTTC; V: TRBV7-8; J: TRBJ1-2; size: NA; D: NA
CDR3: CASSVGQWNEQYF; DNA: TGTGCCAGCAGCGTGGGACAATGGAACGAGCAGTACTTC; V: TRBV13; J: TRBJ2-7; size: NA; D: NA
CDR3: CASSFTSADTGELFF; DNA: TGTGCCAGCAGCTTCACTAGCGCGGACACCGGGGAGCTGTTTTTT; V: TRBV5-5; J: TRBJ2-2; size: NA; D: TRBD2
CDR3: CASSPPSPKRDEQYF; DNA: TGTGCCAGCAGTCCCCCCAGCCCCAAGAGGGACGAGCAGTACTTC; V: TRBV27; J: TRBJ2-7; size: NA; D: NA
CDR3: CAWSPGQGGTETQYF; DNA: TGTGCCTGGAGCCCGGGACAGGGGGGGACAGAGACCCAGTACTTC; V: TRBV30; J: TRBJ2-5; size: once; D: TRBD1
CDR3: CASSLASGTDTQYF; DNA: TGTGCCAGCAGCTTAGCGTCGGGCACAGATACGCAGTATTTT; V: TRBV13; J: TRBJ2-3; size: NA; D: NA
CDR3: CASRPGSSPGELFF; DNA: TGTGCCAGCCGCCCGGGGTCTAGCCCCGGGGAGCTGTTTTTT; V: TRBV7-9; J: TRBJ2-2; size: NA; D: NA
CDR3: CASSGGTEAFF; DNA: TGCGCCAGCAGCGGGGGGACTGAAGCTTTCTTT; V: TRBV5-1; J: TRBJ1-1; size: NA; D: NA
CDR3: CASSLSLAGDNEQFF; DNA: TGTGCCAGCAGCTTATCGCTAGCGGGTGACAATGAGCAGTTCTTC; V: TRBV7-3; J: TRBJ2-1; size: NA; D: TRBD2
CDR3: CAYSGQGDTEAFF; DNA: TGTGCCTACTCGGGACAGGGGGACACAGAAGCTTTCTTT; V: TRBV30; J: TRBJ1-1; size: once; D: TRBD1
CDR3: CASRVGENSPLHF; DNA: TGCGCCAGCAGGGTGGGAGAGAATTCACCCCTCCACTTT; V: TRBV5-1; J: TRBJ1-6; size: NA; D: NA
CDR3: CASSLGAQSLQETQYF; DNA: TGCGCCAGCAGCTTGGGGGCCCAGTCCCTCCAAGAGACCCAGTACTTC; V: TRBV5-1; J: TRBJ2-5; size: NA; D: NA
CDR3: CASSLKWTSAGEQFF; DNA: TGTGCCAGCAGCTTAAAGTGGACTAGCGCAGGTGAGCAGTTCTTC; V: TRBV7-9; J: TRBJ2-1; size: NA; D: TRBD2
CDR3: CASSQGLAGGLRGELFF; DNA: TGCGCCAGCAGCCAAGGACTAGCGGGAGGTTTGAGAGGGGAGCTGTTTTTT; V: TRBV4-1; J: TRBJ2-2; size: NA; D: TRBD2
CDR3: CASSIVSRVGNQPQHF; DNA: TGTGCCAGTAGTATAGTATCCAGGGTCGGCAATCAGCCCCAGCATTTT; V: TRBV19; J: TRBJ1-5; size: NA; D: NA
CDR3: CASMGGRAGETQYF; DNA: TGCGCCAGCATGGGCGGGAGGGCCGGAGAGACCCAGTACTTC; V: TRBV5-1; J: TRBJ2-5; size: NA; D: TRBD2
CDR3: CASSKRLAGVVNEQFF; DNA: TGTGCCAGCAGCAAGAGGCTAGCGGGAGTAGTCAATGAGCAGTTCTTC; V: TRBV11-2; J: TRBJ2-1; size: NA; D: TRBD2
CDR3: CASSQGQFTEKLFF; DNA: TGTGCCAGCAGCCAAGGGCAGTTTACTGAAAAACTGTTTTTT; V: TRBV14; J: TRBJ1-4; size: NA; D: NA
CDR3: CAGGLAGVGNEQFF; DNA: TGTGCCGGGGGACTAGCGGGAGTCGGCAATGAGCAGTTCTTC; V: TRBV6-5; J: TRBJ2-1; size: NA; D: TRBD2